The subject of this entry is one T cell receptor beta chain. This clonotype appeared a single time. Its specific antigen is unknown. One end of the junction does not line up with germline, which may come from a read error. The data are from a study of tumor-infiltrating lymphocytes in primary liver carcinoma (dated by TCRdb to about 2017). As for the study more broadly: Hepatocellular carcinoma (four) or combined HCC and intrahepatic cholangiocarcinoma (one) was present in the five patients, who were three men and two women aged 30 to 69 years. Each sample produced about 3.65 to 7.13 million productive TCRbeta reads, and read depth showed no significant difference between tissue types. The tumors of the five patients were staged as T1-T3 N0M0, with maximum diameters ranging from roughly 4 to 10 cm. The 20 to 30 tumor region samples were profiled with Agilent mRNA microarrays so that TCRbeta repertoire diversity could be related to the local molecular phenotype. High reproducibility was observed for the technical replicate repertoires, with mean shared-clone rates near 0.89 and correlation coefficients above 0.98. A total of approximately 35 specimens from 5 patients, comprising approximately 25 tumor regions, 5 adjacent noncancerous liver tissues and 5 peripheral blood samples, were covered by TCRbeta repertoire sequencing. Across five regions of each liver tumor, along with adjacent normal tissue and blood, the study brought together TCRbeta repertoire sequencing, expression microarrays and whole-exome sequencing. Summary of the overall study and its limitations: Since the samples were bulk and unsorted, there was no way to compare CD4+ and CD8+ T cell repertoires. Consistent with antigen-driven expansion, pairs of tumor regions showed higher repertoire overlap (mean around 36%) than either tumor-adjacent pairs (about 17%) or tumor-blood pairs (roughly 15%). Only about 7-24% of top clones were present in all five regions of a tumor, suggesting spatial heterogeneity of tumor-infiltrating T cells. Only five patients were included in the study, and the authors note that the findings should be validated in a larger study. Only the TCR beta chain was sequenced, so true repertoire diversity is likely underestimated because unpaired alpha chains were not captured. A significantly larger repertoire fraction was made up by the top 250 clones in tumors than in blood (p = 0.039).

Using a constant-region primer and ProtoScript II reverse transcriptase, TCRbeta-specific cDNA was reverse-transcribed from roughly 500 ng total RNA. Construction of the TCRbeta libraries relied on three nested rounds of multiplex PCR, following a slightly modified ARM-PCR procedure. Each of the first two PCR rounds ran for nine to eleven cycles and used multiplex TRBV1-TRBV30 forward primers together with a Cbeta reverse primer. A final 25-cycle PCR with Deep VentR polymerase added sample barcodes and Illumina adapters. Before sequencing, amplicons between 200 and 500 bp were purified from gel using a QIAquick gel extraction kit. An Illumina HiSeq 2500 was used to sequence the TCRbeta amplicons with 250-bp paired-end reads. In the source study's methods: Quality trimming of reads was performed with Trimmomatic v0.33, and paired reads were merged with FLASH v1.2.11 so that full CDR3 sequences could be recovered. V, D and J germline segments were assigned to the rearranged TCRbeta sequences by MiGEC v1.2.1b. VDJtools v1.0.0 computed clonotype statistics and Shannon-Wiener diversity indices. To cut down on sampling bias, every analysis after diversity analysis relied on just the 250 most abundant clonotypes from each sample. The raw public data were reprocessed by TCRdb itself: fastp quality trimming at Q25, MiXCR clonotype calling, in-frame beta chains only. All rows with the same CDR3 protein become a single entry with the most common DNA and genes. TCRdb assigned the V and J calls; the authors' analysis was not used. The sample table records about 50,000 distinct CDR3 sequences; 60% to 80% of these occur just once. The top ten clones comprise roughly 25% of the sample.

Total RNA and DNA were co-extracted from 20-30 mg of bulk tissue with the AllPrep DNA/RNA mini kit, without cell sorting. Between late 2015 and March 2016, roughly 5 patients in China with histopathologically diagnosed primary liver carcinoma had their tumors surgically resected. At the time of sampling, the patients had chronic HBV infection and had not received any treatment. Five spatially separated regions were sampled from each tumor: the superior, inferior, left-lateral and right-lateral poles, plus the tumor centre. Histology showed that every tumor sample contained more than 80% viable tumor cells. Each fresh piece of tumor and adjacent tissue was cut in two, with one half stored in RNAlater at -80 degrees C and the other half sent for histology. Sequences SGHNT (CDR1) and YENEEA (CDR2) are obtained from the germline V gene. Including cysteine and phenylalanine, the CDR3 has 15 amino acids. CDR3 DNA only is kept here, 45 bases in frame from base 1.

This receptor was identified in a man aged 40-49 years with primary liver carcinoma and hepatitis B virus infection. Sequences were obtained from liver tumor tissue from sampling region 5. The cell subset or site label for this specimen denotes: tumor region T5, tumor centre. Rearrangement joined TRBV11-3 to TRBJ2-3; the D gene assignment is perhaps TRBD1 or TRBD2, with each matching 6 bases. The CDR3 reads CASSPGGGGTDARYF. In nucleotide form, the sequence is TGTGCTAGCAGTCCCGGAGGGGGAGGCACAGATGCGCGGTATTTT.